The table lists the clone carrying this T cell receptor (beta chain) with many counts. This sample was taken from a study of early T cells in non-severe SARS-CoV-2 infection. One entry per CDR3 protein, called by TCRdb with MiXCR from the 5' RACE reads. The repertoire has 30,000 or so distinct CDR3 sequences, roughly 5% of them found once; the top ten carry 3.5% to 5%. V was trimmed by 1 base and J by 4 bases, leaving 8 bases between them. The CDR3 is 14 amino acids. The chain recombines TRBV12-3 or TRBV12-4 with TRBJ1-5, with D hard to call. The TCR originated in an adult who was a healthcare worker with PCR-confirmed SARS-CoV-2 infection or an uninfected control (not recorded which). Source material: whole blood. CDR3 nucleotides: TGTGCCAGCAGTTTAGAACGGGGAAATCAGCCCCAGCATTTT. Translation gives CASSLERGNQPQHF.